What follows are 21 T cell receptor beta chains derived from one specimen sequenced in a study of T cell changes during pregnancy in multiple sclerosis. Here immunoSEQ multiplex PCR was the method, and the copy in TCRdb shows in-frame clones only, minus some. This table holds under 30,000 clones, 80% to 90% found once. This specimen consisted of CD8+ T cells from peripheral blood mononuclear cells, obtained in the second trimester of pregnancy. Receptor source: a female donor with multiple sclerosis, enrolled in a pregnancy study.

V and J are TRBV7-2 and TRBJ2-2, with D uncertain. Trimming pared 4 bases from V and 4 bases from J, leaving 7 bases between. Per germline, CDR1 SGHTA and CDR2 FQGNSA. The length of the CDR3 is 13 residues. The CDR3 reads CASSSLSTGELFF. CDR3 DNA sequence: TGTGCCAGCAGCTCCCTAAGCACCGGGGAGCTGTTTTTT.

The V call is TRBV6-1, the J call TRBJ2-3; D is perhaps TRBD1 (6 bases). The germline gives CDR1 MNHNS, CDR2 SASEGT. The CDR3 is made up of 17 amino acids. Trimming took off 1 base at V and 1 base at J, with 15 bases between the two ends. The CDR3 bases are TGTGCCAGCAGTGAAGTGTTGGGGGCAGGGGGCACAGATACGCAGTATTTT. Protein: CASSEVLGAGGTDTQYF.

The CDR3 DNA sequence: TGTGCCAGCAGTATTGGACTAGCGGACAATGAGCAGTTCTTC. As protein: CASSIGLADNEQFF. The chain is built from TRBV27 and TRBJ2-1, with TRBD2 matching 10 bases. Germline assignment: CDR1 MNHEY and CDR2 SMNVEV (reference sequence). There are 14 residues in the CDR3. The trim removed 5 bases at V and 5 bases at J, leaving 3 bases unmatched.

The chain employs TRBV28 and TRBJ1-4; D is perhaps TRBD1 (5 bases). V was cut by 5 bases and J by 7 bases, with 17 bases left in between. CDR3 length: 15 amino acids. Germline assignment: CDR1 MDHEN and CDR2 SYDVKM. The DNA for the CDR3 is TGTGCCAGCAGTCCCTACATCGTCGGGGGTGAAAAACTGTTTTTT. It codes for CASSPYIVGGEKLFF.

The chain employs TRBV7-3 and TRBJ2-3, with TRBD2 identical over 8 bases. Germline-derived CDR1 and CDR2 are SGHTA and FQGTGA. This CDR3 region has 15 residues. Unmatched junction bases numbered 4, after V lost 2 bases and J lost 3 bases. CDR3 coding DNA: TGTGCCAGCAGCTTATTGGCGGGGGGTACAGATACGCAGTATTTT. It is translated as CASSLLAGGTDTQYF.

Only one count was recorded for this clone. This rearrangement joins TRBV7-6 to TRBJ2-1; TRBD1 aligns across 9 bases. The V segment lost 2 bases and the J segment 3 bases; nucleotides outside the gene matches: 8. CDR3 length: 17 amino acids. The V gene's germline CDR1 is SGHVS and CDR2 FNYEAQ. The CDR3 is CASSLNDGTGSYNEQFF. CDR3 nucleotides: TGTGCCAGCAGCTTAAATGATGGGACAGGGAGCTACAATGAGCAGTTCTTC.

The chain employs TRBV29-1 and TRBJ1-5, with a weak D call TRBD1 (5 bases). V was cut by 2 bases and J by 2 bases, with 13 bases left in between. Germline CDR1 SQVTM, CDR2 ANQGSEA. The CDR3 is made up of 15 amino acids. CDR3 sequence: CSVELQGGGNQPQHF. DNA for the CDR3: TGCAGCGTTGAACTCCAGGGTGGTGGCAATCAGCCCCAGCATTTT.

The CDR3 bases are TGTGCCAGCAGTTCTGACATGGATAGTAATGAAAAACTGTTTTTT. It translates to CASSSDMDSNEKLFF. The chain employs TRBV27 and TRBJ1-4; D is unclear. This CDR3 is built from 15 residues. V gave up 4 bases and J gave up 4 bases, with 13 bases separating them. Germline lookup yields CDR1 MNHEY and CDR2 SMNVEV (reference sequence).

The chain carries TRBV29-1 and TRBJ1-2; TRBD1 matches 8 bases. Looked up from germline, CDR1 is SQVTM and CDR2 is ANQGSEA. The CDR3 totals 13 residues. With V trimmed by 6 bases and J by 7 bases, 10 bases remained unmatched. The CDR3 reads CSVPPQGAGGYTF. CDR3 nucleotides: TGCAGCGTCCCACCGCAGGGGGCCGGTGGCTACACCTTC.

This chain uses TRBV4-3 with TRBJ2-7, with D perhaps TRBD1 (5 bases). The CDR3 is 14 residues long. V lost 4 bases to trimming and J lost 0 bases, with 10 bases between them. CDR1 is LGHNA and CDR2 is YSLEER in the germline V gene. The DNA of the CDR3 is TGCGCCAGCAGCCGCCAGGGAAACTCCTACGAGCAGTACTTC. Translation: CASSRQGNSYEQYF.

This chain joins TRBV11-1 and TRBJ1-1; D gene unclear. The CDR3 runs 12 residues. Trimming cost V 5 bases and J 0 bases, with 4 bases left between them. Germline-derived CDR1 and CDR2 are SGHAT and FQDESV (reference sequence). The CDR3 bases are TGTGCCAGCAGCCCCTTGAACACTGAAGCTTTCTTT. Translation gives CASSPLNTEAFF.

The chain is built from TRBV5-4 and TRBJ1-2, with TRBD1 identical over 7 bases. CDR3 length: 13 residues. Unmatched junction bases numbered 4, after V lost 4 bases and J lost 4 bases. Looked up from germline, CDR1 is SGHNT and CDR2 is YYREEE (reference sequence). CDR3 region: CASSGGQIYGYTF. Written as DNA, the CDR3 is TGTGCCAGCAGCGGGGGACAGATCTATGGCTACACCTTC.

This rearrangement joins TRBV11-2 to TRBJ2-7; D remains ambiguous. With 4 bases removed from V and 3 bases from J, the gap between germline ends came to 13 bases. Looked up from germline, CDR1 is SGHAT and CDR2 is FQNNGV. The length of the CDR3 is 14 residues. Written as DNA, the CDR3 is TGTGCCAGCAGCTCATTTCCAAGAGACTACGAGCAGTACTTC. It encodes CASSSFPRDYEQYF.

J is TRBJ1-5 and V is TRBV5-6; 9 bases align to TRBD1. CDR1 is SGHDT and CDR2 is YYEEEE in the germline V gene. Trimming took 4 bases from V and 5 from J; bases not matched to a gene: 10. CDR3 size: 16 residues. In DNA, the CDR3 is TGTGCCAGCAGCCTCGGGACAGGGCAGCCTCATCAGCCCCAGCATTTT. As protein: CASSLGTGQPHQPQHF.

The chain recombines TRBV5-1 with TRBJ1-2; no firm D call. The CDR3 has 14 amino acids. Germline V gene sequence: CDR1 SGHRS, CDR2 YFSETQ. Between the trimmed V and J ends, which lost 1 base and 3 bases, there was a span of 10 bases. CDR3 sequence (DNA): TGCGCCAGCAGCTTGCGTCGCGGGGACTATGGCTACACCTTC. Its translation is CASSLRRGDYGYTF. The full variable domain, with the rest looked up from reference TRBV5-1 and TRBJ1-2, is KAGVTQTPRYLIKTRGQQVTLSCSPISGHRSVSWYQQTPGQGLQFLFEYFSETQRNKGNFPGRFSGRQFSNSRSEMNVSTLELGDSALYLCASSLRRGDYGYTFGSGTRLTVV.

This sequence joins TRBV5-4 and TRBJ2-5; 12 nucleotides align to TRBD2. CDR1 and CDR2 (germline): SGHNT, YYREEE (reference sequence). There are 15 residues in the CDR3. Trimming cost V 4 bases and J 4 bases; bases outside gene matches: 5. The CDR3 DNA follows: TGTGCCAGCAGCAGACTAGCGGGAGACGGAGAGACCCAGTACTTC. This translates into CASSRLAGDGETQYF.

The rearrangement joins TRBV9 to TRBJ2-1; the D is unclear. CDR3 length: 12 amino acids. Germline V CDR1 and CDR2: SGDLS, YYNGEE. V was cut by 3 bases and J by 5 bases, with 6 bases left in between. CDR3 sequence: CASSASDNEQFF. The CDR3 DNA sequence: TGTGCCAGCAGCGCTTCGGACAATGAGCAGTTCTTC.

This sequence joins TRBV6-5 and TRBJ2-7; D is ambiguous. Germline V CDR1 and CDR2: MNHEY, SVGAGI. The CDR3 loop spans 13 amino acids. The germline V and J ends were trimmed by 5 bases and 2 bases, with 10 bases remaining between them. This CDR3 is CASSLYSTYEQYF. The CDR3 DNA follows: TGTGCCAGCAGTCTATACTCGACCTACGAGCAGTACTTC.

This clone has only one observation. CDR3: CAGGGGNSPLHF. CDR3 DNA sequence: TGTGCCGGCGGGGGTGGCAATTCACCCCTCCACTTT. V usage is TRBV2 and J usage is TRBJ1-6; TRBD1 is a possible D gene (5 bases). With 11 bases removed from V and 7 bases from J, the gap between germline ends came to 12 bases. The CDR3 has 12 amino acids. Looked up from germline, CDR1 is SNHLY and CDR2 is FYNNEI.

V is TRBV11-2 and J is TRBJ2-3; tentative D call: TRBD2 (5 bases). The germline V gene encodes CDR1 SGHAT and CDR2 FQNNGV. The CDR3 has 14 residues. V gave up 5 bases and J gave up 3 bases, with 12 bases separating them. The CDR3 protein is CASSTWTGTDTQYF. The CDR3 nucleotides are TGTGCCAGCAGCACATGGACGGGGACAGATACGCAGTATTTT.

CDR3: CAIKGARGGQETQYF. The CDR3 nucleotides are TGTGCCATCAAGGGAGCGCGGGGAGGCCAAGAGACCCAGTACTTC. The chain has TRBV10-3 and TRBJ2-5, with D possibly being TRBD2 (6 bases). Germline V lookup: CDR1 ENHRY, CDR2 SYGVKD. The CDR3 loop spans 15 amino acids. Deletions cut 7 bases from V and 1 base from J, with 16 bases between.